This TCR beta chain was observed in a study of blood T cell repertoires in COVID-19. Overall study: COVID-19 samples collected from the United States, Italy and Spain covered acute and convalescent phases. T cells, B-cell-depleted T cells, or PBMCs supplied cDNA or gDNA.

The CDR3 sequence is 13 residues long. V lost 5 bases and J lost 3, with 10 bases in between. The germline V gene has CDR1 ENHRY and CDR2 SYGVKD. As originally analysed: Amplification of reference gene primers was used by the study to estimate nucleated cell counts. This table comes from immunoSEQ multiplex PCR, and its TCRdb copy is limited to in-frame clones, with some not included. The D gene and trimming were derived from the DNA, and the V and J assignments and clone size from that table. The repertoire holds around 160,000 clones, about 86% seen once, with 10% in the top ten. The specimen was peripheral blood. The V call is TRBV10-3, the J call TRBJ1-2, with D perhaps TRBD1 (5 bases). This receptor was obtained from a woman between 65 and 79 years old with COVID-19, enrolled during active disease. The CDR3 spells CAISSRVDYGYTF. CDR3 sequence (DNA): TGTGCCATCAGTTCCAGGGTCGACTATGGCTACACCTTC.